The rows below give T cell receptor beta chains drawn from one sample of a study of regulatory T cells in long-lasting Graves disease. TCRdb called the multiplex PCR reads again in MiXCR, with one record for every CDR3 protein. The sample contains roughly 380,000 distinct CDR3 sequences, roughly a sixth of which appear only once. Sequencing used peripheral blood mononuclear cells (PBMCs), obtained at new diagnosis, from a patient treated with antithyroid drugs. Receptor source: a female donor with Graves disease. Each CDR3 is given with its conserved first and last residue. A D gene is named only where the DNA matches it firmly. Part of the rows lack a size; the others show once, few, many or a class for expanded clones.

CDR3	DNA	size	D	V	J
CAISLLTGGLFF	TGTGCCATCTCTCTTCTTACAGGGGGGCTGTTTTTT	many	TRBD1	TRBV12-3/TRBV12-4	TRBJ2-2
CASSARTNEKLFF	TGTGCCAGCAGTGCTAGGACTAATGAAAAACTGTTTTTT	many	NA	TRBV6-1	TRBJ1-4
CASSFSPYRGRWETQYF	TGTGCCAGCAGTTTCTCCCCCTACAGGGGGCGTTGGGAGACCCAGTACTTC	many	TRBD1	TRBV28	TRBJ2-5
CASSLDRVSEEAFF	TGTGCCAGCAGCTTAGACAGAGTTTCCGAGGAAGCTTTCTTT	NA	NA	TRBV11-2	TRBJ1-1
CASSTSGSGSEQYF	TGTGCCAGCAGCACTAGCGGATCGGGAAGCGAGCAGTACTTC	NA	TRBD2	TRBV27	TRBJ2-7
CASSLTVTTEAFF	TGCGCCAGCAGCCTGACAGTGACCACTGAAGCTTTCTTT	few	NA	TRBV5-1	TRBJ1-1
CSVEDPPNYGYTF	TGCAGCGTTGAAGACCCCCCTAACTATGGCTACACCTTC	NA	NA	TRBV29-1	TRBJ1-2
CASRSRAIAVTQYF	TGTGCCAGCAGGTCAAGAGCCATAGCTGTGACCCAGTACTTC	many	NA	TRBV6-2/TRBV6-3	TRBJ2-5
CASSLNAGGGYGYTF	TGTGCCAGCAGTCTAAACGCGGGGGGTGGCTATGGCTACACCTTC	many	NA	TRBV12-3/TRBV12-4	TRBJ1-2
CASSLAGAFEIF	TGTGCCAGCAGCTTAGCAGGCGCCTTCGAGATCTTC	NA	NA	TRBV7-9	TRBJ2-1
CATSDRTFSTDTQYF	TGTGCCACCAGTGATAGGACATTTAGCACAGATACGCAGTATTTT	NA	NA	TRBV24-1	TRBJ2-3
CASSPYRALNLKANEKLFF	TGTGCCAGCAGTCCTTACAGGGCCCTCAACTTAAAGGCTAATGAAAAACTGTTTTTT	many	NA	TRBV7-8	TRBJ1-4
CASGTGGSPLHF	TGTGCCAGCGGGACAGGGGGTTCACCCCTCCACTTT	NA	TRBD1	TRBV12-3/TRBV12-4	TRBJ1-6
CASSQIQLSPLHF	TGTGCCAGCAGCCAAATACAGCTGTCACCCCTCCACTTT	many	NA	TRBV7-9	TRBJ1-6
CASSLQGYNEQFF	TGTGCCAGCAGCTTACAAGGGTACAATGAGCAGTTCTTC	many	NA	TRBV7-3	TRBJ2-1
CASSQTDTEAFF	TGTGCCAGCAGCCAAACGGACACTGAAGCTTTCTTT	many	NA	TRBV14	TRBJ1-1
CASSENGGVAKNIQYF	TGTGCCAGCAGTGAAAACGGAGGGGTAGCCAAAAACATTCAGTACTTC	many	NA	TRBV2	TRBJ2-4
CASSPQSGRAFEQYF	TGTGCCAGCAGTCCACAAAGCGGGAGGGCTTTCGAGCAGTACTTC	NA	TRBD2	TRBV27	TRBJ2-7
CASSLTPGSGTGELFF	TGTGCCAGCAGTTTGACCCCCGGGAGCGGCACCGGGGAGCTGTTTTTT	many	NA	TRBV28	TRBJ2-2
CTSSLVGLAGAREETQYF	TGTACCAGCAGCTTAGTGGGACTAGCGGGAGCTAGGGAAGAGACCCAGTACTTC	many	TRBD2	TRBV13	TRBJ2-5
CASSLDWQSQETQYF	TGTGCCAGCAGCTTAGACTGGCAGAGCCAAGAGACCCAGTACTTC	many	NA	TRBV7-2	TRBJ2-5
CASSFTSGRGGRDEQFF	TGTGCCAGCAGTTTTACTAGCGGGAGGGGAGGTAGGGATGAGCAGTTCTTC	many	TRBD2	TRBV28	TRBJ2-1